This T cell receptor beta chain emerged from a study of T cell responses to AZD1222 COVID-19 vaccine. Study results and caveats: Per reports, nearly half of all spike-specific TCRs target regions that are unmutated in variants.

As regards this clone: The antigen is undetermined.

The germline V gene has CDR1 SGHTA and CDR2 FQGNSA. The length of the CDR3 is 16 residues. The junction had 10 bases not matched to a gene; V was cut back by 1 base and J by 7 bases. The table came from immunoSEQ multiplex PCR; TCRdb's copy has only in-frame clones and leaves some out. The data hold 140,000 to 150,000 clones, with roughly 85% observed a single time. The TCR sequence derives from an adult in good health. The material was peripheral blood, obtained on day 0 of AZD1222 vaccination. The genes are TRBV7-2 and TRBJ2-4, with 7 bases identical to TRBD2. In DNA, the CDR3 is TGTGCCAGCAGCTTAGACCCGGGGGGAGGTTCTAACATTCAGTACTTC. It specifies CASSLDPGGGSNIQYF.